This is a list of T cell receptor beta chains from one sample in a study of blood T cell repertoires in COVID-19. Using immunoSEQ multiplex PCR, the repertoire was profiled, and TCRdb retains in-frame clones only, with some absent. The data contain more than 95,000 clones, about 88% of them singletons. Sequenced material: peripheral blood. The receptor set was obtained from a woman of 80 years or more with acute or convalescent COVID-19. Both conserved end residues are part of each CDR3.

TRBJ2-7 | TRBV7-9 | CASSPALAGATGEQYF
TRBJ2-5 | TRBV18 | CASSPDREETQYF
TRBJ2-2 | TRBV5-1 | CASRGTGGWTGELFF
TRBJ1-2 | TRBV3-1/TRBV3-2 | CASSRRGRGRGYGYTF
TRBJ1-5 | TRBV27 | CASSATGLNQPQHF
TRBJ2-1 | TRBV6-5 | CASSKTSGRANEQFF
TRBJ2-7 | TRBV4-2 | CASSQGGLAGIGEQYF
TRBJ2-5 | TRBV7-6 | CASSLGASGAQETQYF
TRBJ2-5 | TRBV6-1 | CASNEVGQGVGETQYF
TRBJ1-6 | TRBV10-3 | CATSGQNNSPLHF
TRBJ2-1 | TRBV5-6 | CASSQTSGGTYNEQFF
TRBJ2-7 | TRBV6-6 | CASSGFAGGLYEQYF
TRBJ1-6 | TRBV2 | CASSLGTGGNSPLHF
TRBJ2-1 | TRBV5-1 | CASSSQGGQGVNEQFF
TRBJ2-1 | TRBV27 | CASSLNLLTGQGEQFF
TRBJ1-2 | TRBV28 | CASRRTGTGSWDGYTF
TRBJ2-7 | TRBV6-5 | CASSYSRDAYEQYF
TRBJ1-1 | TRBV7-9 | CASSFTGRGTEAFF
TRBJ1-3 | TRBV5-1 | CASSPTGGGSGNTIYF
TRBJ2-3 | TRBV18 | CASSPGSLSDTQYF
TRBJ2-3 | TRBV18 | CASSPRKGKDTQYF
TRBJ1-2 | TRBV4-3 | CASSQEGGMNYGYTF
TRBJ1-2 | TRBV28 | CASSGYTGNYGYTF
TRBJ1-5 | TRBV29-1 | CSVTLTGGWSNQPQHF
TRBJ2-7 | TRBV3-1/TRBV3-2 | CASSRDSRGEQYF
TRBJ1-1 | TRBV20-1 | CSAPGETEAFF
TRBJ1-2 | TRBV3-1/TRBV3-2 | CASSRLRDYGYTF
TRBJ1-6 | TRBV18 | CASSPGAGYNSPLHF
TRBJ1-2 | TRBV9 | CASSASTASHGYTF
TRBJ1-1 | TRBV5-1 | CASSHGQLNTEAFF
TRBJ2-2 | TRBV5-8 | CASSRDRVAGELFF
TRBJ2-5 | TRBV2 | CASSDEGGRKTQYF
TRBJ1-6 | TRBV19 | CASRTTGADNSPLHF
TRBJ1-1 | TRBV7-2 | CASSGTRNTEAFF
TRBJ1-6 | TRBV7-6 | CASSIGQNSPLHF
TRBJ2-5 | TRBV27 | CASSPANRETQYF
TRBJ1-5 | TRBV27 | CASSSGVNQPQHF
TRBJ1-1 | TRBV29-1 | CSVYLPQGATEAFF
TRBJ1-2 | TRBV2 | CASSPGTENYGYTF
TRBJ1-2 | TRBV5-1 | CASSPERGLNGYTF
TRBJ1-4 | TRBV15 | CATSRDDLGQEKLFF
TRBJ2-3 | TRBV7-9 | CASSSGVAGVDTQYF
TRBJ2-5 | TRBV20-1 | CSARSQETQYF
TRBJ2-3 | TRBV5-1 | CASSLTSGRLTDTQYF
TRBJ1-5 | TRBV11-2 | CASSLDRQPQHF
TRBJ1-1 | TRBV7-9 | CASRLTTGVNTEAFF
TRBJ2-3 | TRBV19 | CASSRTSGDRDTQYF
TRBJ1-2 | TRBV5-1 | CASSLDSTSNYGYTF
TRBJ2-2 | TRBV7-2 | CASSASGHTGELFF
TRBJ1-1 | TRBV4-2 | CASSRTRQTNTEAFF
TRBJ1-6 | TRBV5-1 | CASSLAPGQGNSPLHF
TRBJ2-7 | TRBV28 | CASSYAGTGRYEQYF
TRBJ1-1 | TRBV27 | CASRLWRNTEAFF
TRBJ1-1 | TRBV5-4 | CASSSPGQTEIGTEAFF
TRBJ1-5 | TRBV28 | CASSPRGGTGNQPQHF